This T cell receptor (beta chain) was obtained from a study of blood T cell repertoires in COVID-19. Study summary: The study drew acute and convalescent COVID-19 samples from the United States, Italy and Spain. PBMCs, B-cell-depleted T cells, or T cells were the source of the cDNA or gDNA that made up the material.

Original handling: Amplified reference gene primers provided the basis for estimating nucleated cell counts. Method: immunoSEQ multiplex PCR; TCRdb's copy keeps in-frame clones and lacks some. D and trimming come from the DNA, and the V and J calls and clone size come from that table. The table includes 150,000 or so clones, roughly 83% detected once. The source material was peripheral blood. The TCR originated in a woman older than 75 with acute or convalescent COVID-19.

This CDR3 is CASSWGTSVGEQFF. The CDR3 DNA reads TGTGCCAGCAGTTGGGGGACTAGCGTAGGCGAGCAGTTCTTC. The rearrangement uses TRBV6-2 or TRBV6-3 and TRBJ2-1, with 10 bases matching TRBD2. After removal of 4 bases from V and 10 bases from J, the junction contained 7 bases not matched to a gene. Per the germline V gene, CDR1 is MNHEY and CDR2 is SVGEGT. The CDR3 totals 14 residues.